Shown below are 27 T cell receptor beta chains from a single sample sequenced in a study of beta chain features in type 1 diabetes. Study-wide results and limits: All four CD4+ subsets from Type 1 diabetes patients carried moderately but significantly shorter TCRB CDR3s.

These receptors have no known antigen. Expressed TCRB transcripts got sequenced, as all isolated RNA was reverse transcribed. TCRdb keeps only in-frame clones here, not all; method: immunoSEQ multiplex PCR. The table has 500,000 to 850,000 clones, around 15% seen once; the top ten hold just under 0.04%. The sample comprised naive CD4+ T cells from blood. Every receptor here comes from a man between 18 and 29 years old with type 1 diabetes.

CDR3: CASSPYDSGLQQYF. CDR3 DNA sequence: TGTGCCAGCTCACCATACGATTCGGGATTGCAGCAGTACTTC. The V call is TRBV18, the J call TRBJ2-7; weak D call: TRBD2 (5 bases). The CDR3 contains 14 residues. V gave up 2 bases and J gave up 8 bases, with 16 bases separating them. From germline, CDR1 is KGHSH and CDR2 LQKENI.

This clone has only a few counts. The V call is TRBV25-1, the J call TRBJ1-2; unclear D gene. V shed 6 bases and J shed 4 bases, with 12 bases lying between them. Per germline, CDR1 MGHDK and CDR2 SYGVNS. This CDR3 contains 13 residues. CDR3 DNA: TGTGCCAGCAGAGAAACGGGCGTCTATGGCTACACCTTC. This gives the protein CASRETGVYGYTF.

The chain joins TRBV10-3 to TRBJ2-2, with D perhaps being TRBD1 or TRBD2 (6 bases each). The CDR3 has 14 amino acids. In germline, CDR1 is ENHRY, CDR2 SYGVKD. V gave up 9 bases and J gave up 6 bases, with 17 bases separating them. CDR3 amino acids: CAMQRGPGPGELFF. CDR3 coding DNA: TGTGCCATGCAACGGGGGCCTGGCCCCGGGGAGCTGTTTTTT.

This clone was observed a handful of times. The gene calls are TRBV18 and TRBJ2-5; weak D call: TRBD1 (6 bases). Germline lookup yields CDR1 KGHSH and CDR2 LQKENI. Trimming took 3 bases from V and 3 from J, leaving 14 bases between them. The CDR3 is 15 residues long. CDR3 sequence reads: CASSPQAGVEETQYF. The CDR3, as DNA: TGTGCCAGCTCACCGCAGGCAGGGGTCGAAGAGACCCAGTACTTC.

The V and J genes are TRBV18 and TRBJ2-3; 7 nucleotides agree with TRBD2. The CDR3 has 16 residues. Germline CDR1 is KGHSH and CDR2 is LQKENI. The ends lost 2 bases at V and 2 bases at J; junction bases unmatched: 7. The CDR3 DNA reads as TGTGCCAGCTCACCATATCAAGCGGGGCACACAGATACGCAGTATTTT. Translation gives CASSPYQAGHTDTQYF.

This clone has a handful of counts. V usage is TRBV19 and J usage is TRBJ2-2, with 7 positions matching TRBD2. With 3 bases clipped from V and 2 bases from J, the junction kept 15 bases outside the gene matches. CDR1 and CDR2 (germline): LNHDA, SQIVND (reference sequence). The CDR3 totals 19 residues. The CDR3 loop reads CASSIRPAGRILNTGELFF. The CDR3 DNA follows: TGTGCCAGTAGTATTCGCCCAGCGGGAAGAATTCTTAACACCGGGGAGCTGTTTTTT.

Written as DNA, the CDR3 is TGCGCCAGCAGCGAACCGGGACAGGGGACCTACAATGAGCAGTTCTTC. It codes for CASSEPGQGTYNEQFF. The rearrangement links TRBV5-1 to TRBJ2-1, with 10 positions matching TRBD1. V was pared by 4 bases and J by 2 bases, with 6 bases of the junction left unmatched. The germline gives CDR1 SGHRS, CDR2 YFSETQ. This CDR3 is built from 16 residues.

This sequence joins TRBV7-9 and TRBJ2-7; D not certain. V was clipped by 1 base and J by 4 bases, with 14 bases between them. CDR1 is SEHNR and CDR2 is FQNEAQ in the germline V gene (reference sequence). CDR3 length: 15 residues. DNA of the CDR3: TGTGCCAGCAGCTTAGTTACAGTTGGGATGTACGAGCAGTACTTC. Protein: CASSLVTVGMYEQYF.

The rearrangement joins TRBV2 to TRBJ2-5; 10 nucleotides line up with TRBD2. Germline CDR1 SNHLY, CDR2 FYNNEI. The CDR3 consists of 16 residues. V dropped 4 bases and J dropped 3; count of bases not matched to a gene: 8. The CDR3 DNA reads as TGTGCCAGCAGTGTGGGACTAGCGTTAGGGGAAGAGACCCAGTACTTC. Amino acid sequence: CASSVGLALGEETQYF. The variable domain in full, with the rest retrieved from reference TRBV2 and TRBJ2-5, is EPEVTQTPSHQVTQMGQEVILRCVPISNHLYFYWYRQILGQKVEFLVSFYNNEISEKSEIFDDQFSVERPDGSNFTLKIRSTKLEDSAMYFCASSVGLALGEETQYFGPGTRLLVL.

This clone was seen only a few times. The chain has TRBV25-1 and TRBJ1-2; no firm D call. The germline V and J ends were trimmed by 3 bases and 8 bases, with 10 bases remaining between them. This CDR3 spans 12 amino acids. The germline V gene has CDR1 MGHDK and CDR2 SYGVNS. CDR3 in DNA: TGTGCCAGCAGTGAGAATATTAGCGGCTACACCTTC. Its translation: CASSENISGYTF.

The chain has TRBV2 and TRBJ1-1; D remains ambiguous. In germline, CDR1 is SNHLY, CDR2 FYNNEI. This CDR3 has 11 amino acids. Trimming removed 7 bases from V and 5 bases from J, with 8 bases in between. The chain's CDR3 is CASKMGTEAFF. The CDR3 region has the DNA TGTGCCAGCAAAATGGGAACTGAAGCTTTCTTT. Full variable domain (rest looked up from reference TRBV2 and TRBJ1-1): EPEVTQTPSHQVTQMGQEVILRCVPISNHLYFYWYRQILGQKVEFLVSFYNNEISEKSEIFDDQFSVERPDGSNFTLKIRSTKLEDSAMYFCASKMGTEAFFGQGTRLTVV.

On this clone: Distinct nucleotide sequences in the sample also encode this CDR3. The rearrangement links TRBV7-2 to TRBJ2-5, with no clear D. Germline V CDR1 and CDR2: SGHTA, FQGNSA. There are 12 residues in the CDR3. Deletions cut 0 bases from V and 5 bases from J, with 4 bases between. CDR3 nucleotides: TGTGCCAGCAGCTTAGCTGGGGAGACCCAGTACTTC. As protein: CASSLAGETQYF.

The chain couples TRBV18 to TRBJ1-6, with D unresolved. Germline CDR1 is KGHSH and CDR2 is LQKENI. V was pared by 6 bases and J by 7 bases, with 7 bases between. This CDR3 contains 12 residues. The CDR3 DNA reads TGTGCCAGCTCTCCAGCCAATTCACCCCTCCACTTT. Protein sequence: CASSPANSPLHF.

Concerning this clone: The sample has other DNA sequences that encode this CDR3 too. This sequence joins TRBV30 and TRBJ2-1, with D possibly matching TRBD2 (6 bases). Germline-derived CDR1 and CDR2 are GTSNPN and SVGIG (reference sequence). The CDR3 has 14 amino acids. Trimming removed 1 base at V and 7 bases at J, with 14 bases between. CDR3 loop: CAWSGRGSWNEQFF. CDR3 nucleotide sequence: TGTGCCTGGAGTGGGCGGGGTAGCTGGAATGAGCAGTTCTTC.

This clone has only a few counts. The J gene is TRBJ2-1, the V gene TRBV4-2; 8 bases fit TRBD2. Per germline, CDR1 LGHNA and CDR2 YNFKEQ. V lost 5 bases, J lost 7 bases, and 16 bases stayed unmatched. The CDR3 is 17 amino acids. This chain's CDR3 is CASSVTPYGGARNEQFF. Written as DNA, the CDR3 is TGTGCCAGCAGCGTGACCCCCTACGGGGGGGCCCGGAATGAGCAGTTCTTC.

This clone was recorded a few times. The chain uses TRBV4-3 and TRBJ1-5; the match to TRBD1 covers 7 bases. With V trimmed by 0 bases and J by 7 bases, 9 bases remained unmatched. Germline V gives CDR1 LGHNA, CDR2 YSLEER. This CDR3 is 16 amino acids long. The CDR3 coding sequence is TGCGCCAGCAGCCAAGATTCCGCCCAGGGGGGACAGCCCCAGCATTTT. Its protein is CASSQDSAQGGQPQHF.

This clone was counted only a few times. The CDR3 nucleotides read TGTGCCAGCAATGTCAAGAAGACCCAGTACTTC. This sequence encodes CASNVKKTQYF. The chain recombines TRBV6-1 with TRBJ2-5; no clear D. This CDR3 has 11 residues. Germline lookup yields CDR1 MNHNS and CDR2 SASEGT. V was cut by 7 bases and J by 6 bases, with 9 bases left in between.

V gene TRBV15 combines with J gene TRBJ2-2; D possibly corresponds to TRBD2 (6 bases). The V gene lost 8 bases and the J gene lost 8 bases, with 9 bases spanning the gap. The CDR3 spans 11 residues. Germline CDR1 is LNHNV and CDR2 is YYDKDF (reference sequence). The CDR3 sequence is CATGGIGELFF. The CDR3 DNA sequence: TGTGCCACCGGAGGGATTGGGGAGCTGTTTTTT.

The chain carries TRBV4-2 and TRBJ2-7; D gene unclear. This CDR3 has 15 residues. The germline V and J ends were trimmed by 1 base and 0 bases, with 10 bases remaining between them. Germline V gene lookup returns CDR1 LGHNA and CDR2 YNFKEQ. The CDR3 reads CASSQGPGSSYEQYF. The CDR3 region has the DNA TGTGCCAGCAGCCAAGGGCCCGGAAGCTCCTACGAGCAGTACTTC.

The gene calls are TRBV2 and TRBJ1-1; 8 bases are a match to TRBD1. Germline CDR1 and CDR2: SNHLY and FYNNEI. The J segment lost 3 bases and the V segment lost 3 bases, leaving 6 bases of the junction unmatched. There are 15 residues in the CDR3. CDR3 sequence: CASSDNRGYDTEAFF. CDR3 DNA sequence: TGTGCCAGCAGTGACAACAGGGGGTATGACACTGAAGCTTTCTTT.

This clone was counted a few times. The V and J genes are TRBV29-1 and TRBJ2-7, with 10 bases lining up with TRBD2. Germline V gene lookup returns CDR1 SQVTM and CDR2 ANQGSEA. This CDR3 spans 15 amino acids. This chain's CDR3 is CSIKTSGISSYEQYF. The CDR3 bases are TGCAGTATTAAAACTAGCGGGATAAGCTCCTACGAGCAGTACTTC.

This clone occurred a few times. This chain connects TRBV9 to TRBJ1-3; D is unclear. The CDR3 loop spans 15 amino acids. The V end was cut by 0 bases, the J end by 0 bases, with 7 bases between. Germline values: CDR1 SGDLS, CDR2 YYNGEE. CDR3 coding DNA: TGTGCCAGCAGCGTAGCAAGTCACTCTGGAAACACCATATATTTT. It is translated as CASSVASHSGNTIYF.

For the CDR3, the DNA is TGTGCCAGCAAGGAAAGCGGGGACTCCTACAATGAGCAGTTCTTC. Protein: CASKESGDSYNEQFF. This rearrangement joins TRBV2 to TRBJ2-1, with 7 bases that match TRBD2. V was clipped by 7 bases and J by 0 bases; unmatched bases: 6. Germline loops: CDR1 SNHLY, CDR2 FYNNEI. CDR3 size: 15 residues.

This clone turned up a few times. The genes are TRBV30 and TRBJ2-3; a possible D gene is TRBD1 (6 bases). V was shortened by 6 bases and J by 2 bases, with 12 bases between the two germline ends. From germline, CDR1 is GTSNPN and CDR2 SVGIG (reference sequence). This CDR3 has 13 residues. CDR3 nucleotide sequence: TGTGCCTGCTTGGGACACTACACAGATACGCAGTATTTT. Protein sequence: CACLGHYTDTQYF. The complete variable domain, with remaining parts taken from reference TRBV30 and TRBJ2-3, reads SQTIHQWPATLVQPVGSPLSLECTVEGTSNPNLYWYRQAAGRGLQLLFYSVGIGQISSEVPQNLSASRPQDRQFILSSKKLLLSDSGFYLCACLGHYTDTQYFGPGTRLTVL.

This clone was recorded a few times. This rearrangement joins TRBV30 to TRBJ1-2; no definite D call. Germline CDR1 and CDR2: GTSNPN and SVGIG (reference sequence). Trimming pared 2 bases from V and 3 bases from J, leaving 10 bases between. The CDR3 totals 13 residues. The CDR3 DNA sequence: TGTGCCTGGAGTTCTGCTGGGGACTATGGCTACACCTTC. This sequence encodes CAWSSAGDYGYTF. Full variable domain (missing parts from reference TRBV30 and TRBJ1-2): SQTIHQWPATLVQPVGSPLSLECTVEGTSNPNLYWYRQAAGRGLQLLFYSVGIGQISSEVPQNLSASRPQDRQFILSSKKLLLSDSGFYLCAWSSAGDYGYTFGSGTRLTVV.

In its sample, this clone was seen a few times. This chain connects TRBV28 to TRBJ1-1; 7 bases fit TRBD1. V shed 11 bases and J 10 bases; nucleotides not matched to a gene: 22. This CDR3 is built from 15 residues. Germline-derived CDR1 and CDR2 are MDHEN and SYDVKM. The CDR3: CASHDRAMKGPGAFF. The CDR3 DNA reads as TGTGCCTCGCACGACAGGGCCATGAAAGGGCCTGGAGCTTTCTTT.

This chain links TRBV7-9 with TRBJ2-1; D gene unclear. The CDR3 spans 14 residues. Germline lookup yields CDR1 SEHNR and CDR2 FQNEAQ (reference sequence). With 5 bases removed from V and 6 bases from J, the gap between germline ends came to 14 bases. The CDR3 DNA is TGTGCCAGCAGCCCCGGGCTCTCGGGCAATGAGCAGTTCTTC. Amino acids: CASSPGLSGNEQFF. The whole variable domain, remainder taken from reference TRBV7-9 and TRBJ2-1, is DTGVSQNPRHKITKRGQNVTFRCDPISEHNRLYWYRQTLGQGPEFLTYFQNEAQLEKSRLLSDRFSAERPKGSFSTLEIQRTEQGDSAMYLCASSPGLSGNEQFFGPGTRLTVL.